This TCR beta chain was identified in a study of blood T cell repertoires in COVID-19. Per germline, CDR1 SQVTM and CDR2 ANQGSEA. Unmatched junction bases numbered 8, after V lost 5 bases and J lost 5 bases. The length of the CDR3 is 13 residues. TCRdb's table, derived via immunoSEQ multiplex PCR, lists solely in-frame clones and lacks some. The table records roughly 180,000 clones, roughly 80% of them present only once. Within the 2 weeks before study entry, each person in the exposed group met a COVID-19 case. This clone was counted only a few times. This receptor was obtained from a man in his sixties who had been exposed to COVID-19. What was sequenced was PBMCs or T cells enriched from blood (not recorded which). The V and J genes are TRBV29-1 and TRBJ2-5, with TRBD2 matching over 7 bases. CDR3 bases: TGCAGCGTTCATGGCGGGAGAGGTGAGACCCAGTACTTC. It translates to CSVHGGRGETQYF.